This T cell receptor (beta chain) appears in the sequencing data of a study of blood T cell repertoires in COVID-19 (dated by TCRdb to between 2020 and 2021). As for the study more broadly: Samples from collaborators originated in the United States, Italy and Spain and spanned both the acute and convalescent phases of COVID-19. The material from the prospective study consisted of cDNA or gDNA derived from T cells, B-cell-depleted T cells, or PBMCs. The dataset comprised deeply sampled blood TCRbeta repertoires from subjects exposed to, actively infected with, or recovered from COVID-19. The repertoires were released in a freely available public database meant as a resource for research on the immune response to SARS-CoV-2. Samples were obtained from the ongoing ImmuneRACE study (first 160 participants) and from 1,000 to 1,500 subjects provided by 6 global collaborators. The sample metadata nearly always contained a de-identified subject ID, COVID-19 status, age in years and sex. Where available, HLA class I and class II types were obtained from metadata supplied by the sample provider rather than from assay-based typing. The paper as a whole reports these results and caveats: The amount of clinical and demographic metadata varied by source and participant and was provided uncurated.

With regard to this clone: Its antigen is not yet known. Within one base of it there is no much larger clone, and no base qualities were kept.

The collaborating institutions used their own protocols to collect whole blood in K2EDTA tubes. For TCRbeta analysis, collaborator samples were shipped as frozen whole blood, as isolated PBMCs, or as DNA extracted from either sample type. The immunoSEQ Assay, a bias-controlled multiplex PCR, was used to amplify TCRbeta CDR3 regions from genomic DNA. For the original study's pipeline: The number of nucleated cells in each sample was estimated by amplification of reference gene primers within the assay. Sequence reads were collapsed and filtered to measure the absolute abundance of every unique TCRbeta CDR3 rearrangement. For each sample, productive Simpson clonality was calculated as the square root of Simpson's diversity index over productive rearrangements. TCRdb holds this immuneACCESS table with in-frame rearrangements only. Some clones are missing; in checked studies, unresolved V genes explain under half, and the rest has no known cause. Clonal size and the V and J genes are those of that table, whereas D and trimming came from the DNA. Across this sample there are about 150,000 clones, with about 80% seen only once. Clones ranked in the top ten supply 0.5% to 0.65% of the sample.

From its cysteine to its phenylalanine, the CDR3 spans 22 amino acids. Only the CDR3 portion is preserved as DNA: 66 bases, with reading frame beginning at the first base. CDR1 is given as SGDLS and CDR2 as YYNGEE, both from the germline V gene. V sheds 0 bases and J sheds 2 bases, leaving 30 bases between their ends. This sequence was found in a man between 60 and 75 years old with acute or convalescent COVID-19. Sequenced material: peripheral blood. Recombination connected TRBV9 to TRBJ2-1, and possibly TRBD1, on 5 matching bases. The bases are TGTGCCAGCAGCGTAGCTCCCTATGGCCCGGACATCACCCAGAGAACCTACAATGAGCAGTTCTTC. Its protein product is CASSVAPYGPDITQRTYNEQFF.